This TCR beta chain originates from a study of T cell repertoires in cytomegalovirus infection (dated by TCRdb to about 2019). Regarding the study in general: Peptide stimulations targeted recently identified HLA-C-restricted CMV epitopes, whose presentation resists viral immunomodulation, together with well-studied HLA-B-restricted epitopes. Donor HLA type was relevant to the analysis, because carriage of CMV infection together with the matching HLA type was indicated by public TCR beta signatures. On the study overall, not on this receptor specifically: In the ex vivo response, HLA-C-restricted CMV-specific TCR beta clonotypes were dominant, and in two of eight donors the single most frequent clonotype came from this HLA-C-restricted group. In both this cohort and an independent 352-donor cohort, the cumulative frequency of public TCR beta family members distinguished carriers of CMV infection plus the relevant HLA type.

A word on this clonotype: The antigen it recognizes is unknown. The record has no base qualities; no much larger clone is one base away.

CDR1 MNHEY and CDR2 SMNVEV are derived from the germline V gene (reference sequence). From the cysteine up to the phenylalanine, the CDR3 has a length of 16 residues. Left in the record is the CDR3 DNA by itself, 48 bases read in frame from the first base. V and J lose 0 bases and 0 bases, and a span of 12 bases separates them. This specimen's treatment or condition label, interpreted: in vitro stimulation with specific CMV peptide epitopes to enrich CMV-specific T cells. Reads for this sample came from an Illumina HiSeq 1500. The public reads were run again by TCRdb, first through fastp at Q25 and then through MiXCR, and only productive beta chains were kept. All rows with the same CDR3 protein become a single entry with the most common DNA and genes. The sample includes around 900,000 distinct CDR3 sequences, with approximately 30% observed a single time. The ten largest clones take up 13% of the sample.

The chain uses TRBV27 and TRBJ2-7; the D gene assignment is ambiguous. The sequence was collected from a human donor in good health (CMV status not recorded). Some clones in this sample may be carry-over from other donors' samples. This sample comprised cultured CD8+ T cells from PBMCs, obtained from culture after CMV antigen stimulation. The DNA sequence reads TGTGCCAGCAGTTTATCCGAGGCTCTTTACTCCTACGAGCAGTACTTC. It translates to CASSLSEALYSYEQYF.